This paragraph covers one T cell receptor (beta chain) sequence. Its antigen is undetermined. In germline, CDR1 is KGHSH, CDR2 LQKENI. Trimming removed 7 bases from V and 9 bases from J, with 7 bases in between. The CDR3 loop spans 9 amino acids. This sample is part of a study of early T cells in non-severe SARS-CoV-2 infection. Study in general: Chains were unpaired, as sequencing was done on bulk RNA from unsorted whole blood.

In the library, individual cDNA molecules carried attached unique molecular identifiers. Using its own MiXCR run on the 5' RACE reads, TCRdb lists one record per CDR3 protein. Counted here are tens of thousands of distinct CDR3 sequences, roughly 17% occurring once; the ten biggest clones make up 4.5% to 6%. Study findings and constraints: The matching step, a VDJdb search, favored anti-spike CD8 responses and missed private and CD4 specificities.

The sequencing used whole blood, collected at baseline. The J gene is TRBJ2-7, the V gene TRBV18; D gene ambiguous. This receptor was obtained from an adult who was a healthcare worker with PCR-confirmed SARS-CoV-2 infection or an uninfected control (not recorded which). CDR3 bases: TGTGCCAGCTTCCCAGTGCAGTACTTC. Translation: CASFPVQYF.